This is a list of T cell receptor beta chains from one sample in a study of blood T cell repertoires in COVID-19. Method: immunoSEQ multiplex PCR; TCRdb's copy keeps in-frame clones and lacks some. In the table there are about 420,000 clones, approximately 90% of which are singletons. The specimen was peripheral blood. The receptor source for this set is a man aged 18-30 years with COVID-19, enrolled during active disease. CDR3s include the opening cysteine and the closing phenylalanine or tryptophan. A D gene is named only where the DNA matches it firmly. Not every row has a clone size; where given, it reads once, few, many or a size class.

j_call v_call clone_size cdr3_length d_call cdr3_nt cdr3_aa
TRBJ2-2 TRBV29-1 . 13 . TGCAGCGTTGATGGCAGGAACACCGGGGAGCTGTTTTTT CSVDGRNTGELFF
TRBJ2-1 TRBV6-6 . 16 . TGTGCCAGCAGTCTGGTTAGCGCCAGATATTACAATGAGCAGTTCTTC CASSLVSARYYNEQFF
TRBJ2-1 TRBV11-3 . 16 . TGTGCCAGCAGCTTAGATCGGAGCGGAGGCTACAATGAGCAGTTCTTC CASSLDRSGGYNEQFF
TRBJ1-6 TRBV28 . 19 TRBD1 TGTGCCAGCAGTTCCGCCGGGACAGGGGCACTCTCCTATAATTCACCCCTCCACTTT CASSSAGTGALSYNSPLHF
TRBJ2-1 TRBV30 once 11 TRBD2 TGTGCCTGGAGGGTCGGACTAGCGCAGTTCTTC CAWRVGLAQFF
TRBJ2-2 TRBV9 . 17 . TGTGCCAGCAGCGTAGCTGAACTAGCTATGGGCACCGGGGAGCTGTTTTTT CASSVAELAMGTGELFF
TRBJ2-7 TRBV19 . 13 . TGTGCCAGTCAGGACATAACCTCCGGGGAGCAGTACTTC CASQDITSGEQYF
TRBJ1-5 TRBV7-2 . 12 . TGTGCCAGCAGCTTGGACTATCAGCCCCAGCATTTT CASSLDYQPQHF
TRBJ1-2 TRBV2 . 13 . TGTGCCAGCACCCCGCTTCCAGGGAATGGCTACACCTTC CASTPLPGNGYTF
TRBJ1-6 TRBV6-5 . 13 TRBD1 TGTGCCAGCAGCGGACAGGGCGATTCACCCCTCCACTTT CASSGQGDSPLHF
TRBJ2-7 TRBV20-1 once 15 . TGCAGTGCTAGTGGTAACGGGGACTTCACCTACGAGCAGTACTTC CSASGNGDFTYEQYF
TRBJ2-3 TRBV24-1 . 15 TRBD1 TGTGCCACCAGTGATCGTACGACAGGGACAGATACGCAGTATTTT CATSDRTTGTDTQYF
TRBJ2-2 TRBV6-5 . 15 . TGTGCCAGCAGTTACTCGACCGGCGGCACCGGGGAGCTGTTTTTT CASSYSTGGTGELFF
TRBJ2-7 TRBV7-8 once 15 TRBD1 TGTGCCAGCAGCTTTAGGGACAGGGACGAGGACGAGCAGTACTTC CASSFRDRDEDEQYF
TRBJ2-3 TRBV11-3 . 14 TRBD2 TGTGCCAGCAGCTTCCGGGACTACACAGATACGCAGTATTTT CASSFRDYTDTQYF
TRBJ1-5 TRBV11-3 . 20 TRBD1 TGTGCCAGCAGCCCCACCCCCTGGGACAGCGAGATTGTTGGCAATCAGCCCCAGCATTTT CASSPTPWDSEIVGNQPQHF
TRBJ2-1 TRBV7-9 . 14 TRBD1 TGTGCCAGCAGTATCCGAGACAGGGGTAATGAGCAGTTCTTC CASSIRDRGNEQFF
TRBJ1-5 TRBV2 . 11 . TGTGCCAGCAGGGAGAGTCAGCCCCAGCATTTT CASRESQPQHF
TRBJ1-4 TRBV25-1 . 16 . TGTGCCAGCAGTGAAAGGTGGACAGCAACTAATGAAAAACTGTTTTTT CASSERWTATNEKLFF
TRBJ2-7 TRBV18 once 14 . TGTGCCAGCTCACCTACGACAGAGAACTACGAGCAGTACTTC CASSPTTENYEQYF
TRBJ2-6 TRBV6-6 . 17 TRBD2 TGTGCCAGCAGTCGTAGCGGGAGCGAAGGTAGGGCCAACGTCCTGACTTTC CASSRSGSEGRANVLTF
TRBJ1-2 TRBV30 . 14 . TGTGCCTGGAGTGTACTCGACGGACTCGGGGGCTACACCTTC CAWSVLDGLGGYTF
TRBJ2-2 TRBV7-8 . 12 . TGTGCCAGCAGCCCGGACAGCGGGGAGCTGTTTTTT CASSPDSGELFF
TRBJ2-7 TRBV7-6 . 14 . TGTGCCAGCAGCTTTATGGACTTGACCTACGAGCAGTACTTC CASSFMDLTYEQYF
TRBJ1-2 TRBV6-2/TRBV6-3 . 13 TRBD1 TGTGCCAGCAGTTGGGACAGGACGAAAGGCTACACCTTC CASSWDRTKGYTF
TRBJ1-1 TRBV5-1 . 14 . TGCGCCAGCAGCTTGAACGGACGGGGCACTGAAGCTTTCTTT CASSLNGRGTEAFF
TRBJ2-3 TRBV4-1 . 18 . TGCGCCAGCAGCCAAGAAGGTACTAGGCAGGCCAACACAGATACGCAGTATTTT CASSQEGTRQANTDTQYF
TRBJ2-1 TRBV29-1 . 14 TRBD2 TGCAGCGCACCCGGACTAGCGGACTACAATGAGCAGTTCTTC CSAPGLADYNEQFF
TRBJ2-3 TRBV29-1 few 12 . TGCAGCGTTGAAGATCTTCTCCTTACGCAGTATTTT CSVEDLLLTQYF
TRBJ2-7 TRBV5-6 . 15 TRBD1 TGTGCCAGCACCCCATCCGGGACAGGGCGTTACGAGCAGTACTTC CASTPSGTGRYEQYF
TRBJ2-7 TRBV6-1 . 14 . TGTGCCAGCAGTGAATCCCAGGGCCAGTACGAGCAGTACTTC CASSESQGQYEQYF
TRBJ2-1 TRBV19 . 16 TRBD2 TGTGCCAGTAGTAAGGGGACGCGACTAGCGGGGGATGAGCAGTTCTTC CASSKGTRLAGDEQFF
TRBJ2-3 TRBV7-2 once 12 . TGTGCCAGCAGCTTAGCCGGCGGTACGCAGTATTTT CASSLAGGTQYF
TRBJ2-7 TRBV20-1 . 16 TRBD2 TGCAGTGCTAGTCGGCTAGCGGGAGATGTGCGGTACGAGCAGTACTTC CSASRLAGDVRYEQYF
TRBJ2-1 TRBV9 . 13 . TGTGCCAGCAGCGTAGAACAGTACAATGAGCAGTTCTTC CASSVEQYNEQFF
TRBJ1-6 TRBV24-1 . 16 TRBD1 TGTGCCACCAGTGAAGCCCGGGACAGATGGAATTCACCCCTCCACTTT CATSEARDRWNSPLHF
TRBJ1-3 TRBV30 . 12 . TGTGCCGGTACAGAGTTTGGAAACACCATATATTTT CAGTEFGNTIYF
TRBJ1-4 TRBV19 . 13 TRBD1 TGTGCCACATTGGGGACAGTTAATGAAAAACTGTTTTTT CATLGTVNEKLFF
TRBJ2-2 TRBV29-1 . 13 . TGCAGCGTTACAGGGACGAACACCGGGGAGCTGTTTTTT CSVTGTNTGELFF
TRBJ1-5 TRBV25-1 once 14 . TGTGCCAGCAGTGAATCGGTTGCAGGGCAGCCCCAGCATTTT CASSESVAGQPQHF
TRBJ2-1 TRBV9 . 16 TRBD2 TGTGCCAGCAGCGTAGTCTCTAGCGGGGTATACAATGAGCAGTTCTTC CASSVVSSGVYNEQFF
TRBJ1-2 TRBV19 . 14 TRBD1 TGTGCCAGTAGTTGGACAGGGGCTAACTATGGCTACACCTTC CASSWTGANYGYTF